What follows are 3 T cell receptor beta chains derived from one specimen sequenced in a study of neurological immune-mediated disorders. MiXCR was run by TCRdb on the 5' RACE reads, yielding one entry per CDR3 protein. The table has about 65,000 distinct CDR3 sequences, 4.1% seen once. Sequencing input: PBMCs. Source of these receptors: a man aged 45-60 years with multiple sclerosis.

In this sample, this clonotype turned up many times. The V call is TRBV28, the J call TRBJ1-4; 10 nucleotides match TRBD1. The CDR3 is 18 amino acids. Germline V gene lookup returns CDR1 MDHEN and CDR2 SYDVKM. J gave up 4 bases and V 2 bases, and 10 bases lay outside the gene matches. CDR3 region: CASSLPLGQGLGNEKLFF. The CDR3 nucleotides read TGTGCCAGCAGTTTACCACTGGGACAGGGGCTGGGTAATGAAAAACTGTTTTTT.

This clonotype was counted ten times or more. The chain links TRBV10-3 to TRBJ2-3; D possibly matches TRBD1 or TRBD2 (7 bases each). The germline V gene has CDR1 ENHRY and CDR2 SYGVKD. Trimming took 5 bases from V and 1 from J, leaving 16 bases between them. This CDR3 has 16 amino acids. The CDR3 sequence is CAISTPAGGGTDTQYF. The CDR3 DNA reads as TGTGCCATCAGTACCCCAGCAGGGGGGGGCACAGATACGCAGTATTTT.

This clonotype occurred many times. The chain combines TRBV7-2 with TRBJ1-4; D not resolved. Deletions cut 2 bases from V and 1 base from J, with 8 bases between. Germline assignment: CDR1 SGHTA and CDR2 FQGNSA. The CDR3 length is 15 residues. DNA of the CDR3: TGTGCCAGCAGCTTACAGCCGGGAACTAATGAAAAACTGTTTTTT. Amino acids: CASSLQPGTNEKLFF. Full variable domain (rest looked up from reference TRBV7-2 and TRBJ1-4): GAGVSQSPSNKVTEKGKDVELRCDPISGHTALYWYRQSLGQGLEFLIYFQGNSAPDKSGLPSDRFSAERTGGSVSTLTIQRTQQEDSAVYLCASSLQPGTNEKLFFGSGTQLSVL.